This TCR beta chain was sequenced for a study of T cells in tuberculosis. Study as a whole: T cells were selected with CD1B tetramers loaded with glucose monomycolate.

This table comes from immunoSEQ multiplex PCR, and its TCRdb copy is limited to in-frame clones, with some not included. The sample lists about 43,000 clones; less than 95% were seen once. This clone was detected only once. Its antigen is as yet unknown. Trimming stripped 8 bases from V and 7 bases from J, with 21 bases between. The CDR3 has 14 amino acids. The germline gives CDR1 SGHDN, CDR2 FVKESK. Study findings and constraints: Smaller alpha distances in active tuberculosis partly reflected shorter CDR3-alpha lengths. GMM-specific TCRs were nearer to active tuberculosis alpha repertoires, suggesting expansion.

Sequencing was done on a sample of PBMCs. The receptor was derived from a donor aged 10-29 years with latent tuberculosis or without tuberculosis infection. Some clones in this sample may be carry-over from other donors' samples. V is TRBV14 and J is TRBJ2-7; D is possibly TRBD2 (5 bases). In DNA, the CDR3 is TGTGCCAGCTGGCGATCAACATATCGGAGGGAGCAGTACTTC. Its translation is CASWRSTYRREQYF.